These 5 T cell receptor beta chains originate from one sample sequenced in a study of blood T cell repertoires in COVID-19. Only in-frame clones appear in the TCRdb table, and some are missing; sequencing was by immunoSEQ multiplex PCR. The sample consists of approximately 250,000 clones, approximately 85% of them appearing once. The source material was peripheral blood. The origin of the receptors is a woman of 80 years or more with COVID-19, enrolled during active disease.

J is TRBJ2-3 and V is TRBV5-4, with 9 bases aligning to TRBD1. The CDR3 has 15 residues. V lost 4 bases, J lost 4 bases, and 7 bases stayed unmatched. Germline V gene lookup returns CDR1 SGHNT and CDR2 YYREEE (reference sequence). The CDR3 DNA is TGTGCCAGCAGCGCCCCGGGACAGGGCGCAGATACGCAGTATTTT. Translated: CASSAPGQGADTQYF.

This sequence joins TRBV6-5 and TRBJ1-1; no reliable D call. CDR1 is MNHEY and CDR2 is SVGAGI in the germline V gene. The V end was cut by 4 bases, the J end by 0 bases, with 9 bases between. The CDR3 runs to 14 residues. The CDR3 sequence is CASSWLALNTEAFF. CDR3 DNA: TGTGCCAGCAGTTGGTTGGCCTTGAACACTGAAGCTTTCTTT.

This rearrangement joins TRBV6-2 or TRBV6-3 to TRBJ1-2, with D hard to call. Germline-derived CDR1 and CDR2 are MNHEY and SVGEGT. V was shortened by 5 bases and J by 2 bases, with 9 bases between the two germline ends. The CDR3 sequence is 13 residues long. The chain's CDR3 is CASSLPPNYGYTF. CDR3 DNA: TGTGCCAGCAGTCTACCACCGAACTATGGCTACACCTTC.

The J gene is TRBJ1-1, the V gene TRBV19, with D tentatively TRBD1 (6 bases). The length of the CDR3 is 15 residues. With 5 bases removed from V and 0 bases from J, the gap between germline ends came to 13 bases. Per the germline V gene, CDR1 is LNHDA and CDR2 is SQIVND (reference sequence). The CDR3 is CASSLQGMVNTEAFF. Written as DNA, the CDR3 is TGTGCCAGTAGTCTACAGGGTATGGTGAACACTGAAGCTTTCTTT.

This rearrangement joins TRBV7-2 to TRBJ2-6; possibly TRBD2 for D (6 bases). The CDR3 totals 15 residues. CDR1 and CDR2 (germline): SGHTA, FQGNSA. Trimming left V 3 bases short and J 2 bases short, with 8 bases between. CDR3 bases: TGTGCCAGCAGCTTGGGGGGTACTGGGGCCAACGTCCTGACTTTC. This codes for CASSLGGTGANVLTF.